Listed here are 15 T cell receptor beta chains from one sample, sequenced in a study of human T cells and chemical hapten exposure. The time point is: patch test 1, 2 weeks after DPC sensitization. Treatment noted: therapeutic diphenylcyclopropenone sensitization with weekly scalp DPC. Each CDR3 protein gets one entry after TCRdb re-called the RACE reads with MiXCR. The sample includes around 380,000 distinct CDR3 sequences, roughly 4.8% seen only once; the top ten take approximately 2.5%. The specimen comprised whole blood, sampled in connection with sensitization to the hapten diphenylcyclopropenone (DPC). The source is a woman between 45 and 60 years old with alopecia areata. Some clones in this sample may be carry-over from other donors' samples.

This clonotype has a count of ten or more. The chain carries TRBV2 and TRBJ2-1; D is ambiguous. This CDR3 region has 13 residues. The germline CDR1 and CDR2 sequences are SNHLY and FYNNEI. The germline V and J ends were trimmed by 4 bases and 1 base, with 5 bases remaining between them. This chain's CDR3 is CASSGESYNEQFF. The CDR3 bases are TGTGCCAGCAGTGGGGAATCCTACAATGAGCAGTTCTTC.

The sample holds many counts of this clonotype. The chain carries TRBV29-1 and TRBJ2-3; 14 nucleotides agree with TRBD2. V trimming: 6 bases; J trimming: 4 bases; junction bases outside the gene matches: 9. The CDR3 is 16 residues long. Germline V gives CDR1 SQVTM, CDR2 ANQGSEA. The chain's CDR3 is CSVAPTSGGAADTQYF. The CDR3 region has the DNA TGCAGCGTCGCCCCGACTAGCGGGGGGGCGGCAGATACGCAGTATTTT.

In its sample, this clonotype was seen a few times. This chain uses TRBV2 with TRBJ2-7, with 7 bases matching TRBD1. The CDR3 loop spans 12 amino acids. Unmatched junction bases numbered 7, after V lost 6 bases and J lost 8 bases. Per germline, CDR1 SNHLY and CDR2 FYNNEI. This CDR3 reads CASSGTGEKQYF. The CDR3 DNA follows: TGTGCCAGCAGCGGTACAGGGGAGAAGCAGTACTTC.

In its sample, this clonotype was seen many times. This sequence joins TRBV20-1 and TRBJ2-4; a possible D gene is TRBD2 (7 bases). The germline V gene has CDR1 DFQATT and CDR2 SNEGSKA (reference sequence). The V end lost 1 base, the J end lost 1 base, and 14 bases lay between the germline ends. CDR3 length: 16 residues. The CDR3 sequence is CSARVGGARAKNIQYF. For the CDR3, the DNA is TGCAGTGCTAGAGTTGGGGGGGCCAGGGCCAAAAACATTCAGTACTTC.

The chain recombines TRBV19 with TRBJ2-1; D tentatively fits TRBD1 or TRBD2 (5 bases each). V was cut by 4 bases and J by 6 bases, with 10 bases left in between. In germline, CDR1 is LNHDA, CDR2 SQIVND (reference sequence). The CDR3 is 13 residues long. CDR3 protein: CASSTGTTNEQFF. CDR3 bases: TGTGCCAGTAGTACCGGGACGACCAATGAGCAGTTCTTC. The whole variable domain, remainder taken from reference TRBV19 and TRBJ2-1, is DGGITQSPKYLFRKEGQNVTLSCEQNLNHDAMYWYRQDPGQGLRLIYYSQIVNDFQKGDIAEGYSVSREKKESFPLTVTSAQKNPTAFYLCASSTGTTNEQFFGPGTRLTVL.

The rearrangement links TRBV12-3 or TRBV12-4 to TRBJ1-1, with D uncertain. V was trimmed by 5 bases and J by 3 bases, leaving 10 bases between them. The CDR3 spans 13 residues. CDR3 protein: CASSPSRYTEAFF. The CDR3, as DNA: TGTGCCAGCAGTCCCTCTAGGTACACTGAAGCTTTCTTT.

This clonotype has only a few counts. CDR3 DNA sequence: TGTGCCAGCGGGGGGGCAAAAGAGCAGTACTTC. The encoded protein is CASGGAKEQYF. The gene calls are TRBV5-4 and TRBJ2-7; TRBD2 might be the D (7 bases). Trimming cost V 7 bases and J 7 bases, with 12 bases left between them. The CDR3 is 11 amino acids. The germline V gene has CDR1 SGHNT and CDR2 YYREEE (reference sequence).

The rearrangement uses TRBV18 and TRBJ1-1; no definite D call. The germline CDR1 and CDR2 sequences are KGHSH and LQKENI. The CDR3 is 15 amino acids. The V end lost 2 bases, the J end lost 3 bases, and 13 bases lay between the germline ends. CDR3 amino acids: CASSPILVRDTEAFF. The CDR3 DNA reads as TGTGCCAGCTCACCAATCTTGGTGAGGGACACTGAAGCTTTCTTT.

This clonotype was recorded many times. The V call is TRBV14, the J call TRBJ1-1; the match to TRBD1 covers 8 bases. CDR1 SGHDN and CDR2 FVKESK come from the germline V gene. The trim removed 1 base at V and 0 bases at J, leaving 4 bases unmatched. This CDR3 comprises 16 residues. CDR3 sequence (DNA): TGTGCCAGCAGCCAAGCCCTGACAGGGGTGAACACTGAAGCTTTCTTT. Its protein is CASSQALTGVNTEAFF.

In this sample, this clonotype turned up many times. The junction differs from germline at one of its ends, possibly a read error. V and J are TRBV18 and TRBJ1-5; D uncertain. The CDR3 sequence is 16 residues long. CDR1 and CDR2 from the germline V gene are KGHSH and LQKENI. The CDR3 region is CASSPQGAGNNQPQHF. CDR3 bases: TGTGCCAGCTCGCCACAAGGTGCGGGGAACAATCAGCCCCAGCATTTT.

In this sample, this clonotype turned up many times. This chain connects TRBV3-1 to TRBJ1-2; D is unclear. The V end was cut by 5 bases, the J end by 7 bases, with 17 bases between. This CDR3 is built from 14 residues. Germline-derived CDR1 and CDR2 are LGHDT and YNNKEL (reference sequence). The chain's CDR3 is CASSLLVGEGGYTF. For the CDR3, the DNA is TGTGCCAGCAGCTTGTTGGTCGGGGAGGGTGGCTACACCTTC.

V and J are TRBV10-3 and TRBJ2-3; 7 bases are shared with TRBD1. J was trimmed by 0 bases and V by 5 bases; bases with no gene match: 5. The CDR3 extends over 15 amino acids. Germline CDR1 and CDR2: ENHRY and SYGVKD. The CDR3 sequence is CAISRWDSSTDTQYF. The CDR3 region has the DNA TGTGCCATCAGTCGATGGGACAGCAGCACAGATACGCAGTATTTT.

This clonotype was recorded many times. This chain joins TRBV5-1 and TRBJ1-3; weak D call: TRBD1 (5 bases). V gave up 4 bases and J gave up 0 bases, with 11 bases separating them. This CDR3 is built from 15 residues. The germline CDR1 and CDR2 sequences are SGHRS and YFSETQ. Written as DNA, the CDR3 is TGCGCCAGCAGCGGGACTGGACTCTCTGGAAACACCATATATTTT. This sequence encodes CASSGTGLSGNTIYF.

Note on this clonotype: At one end, the junction sequence differs from germline, possibly due to a read error. This chain connects TRBV3-1 to TRBJ1-2, with D perhaps matching TRBD1 (5 bases). The CDR3 runs to 11 residues. Germline V gives CDR1 LGHDT, CDR2 YNNKEL (reference sequence). This chain's CDR3 is CASSQDLTVFF. In DNA form, the CDR3 reads TGTGCCAGCAGCCAAGATCTGACAGTTTTCTTC.

In its sample, this clonotype was seen many times. The DNA for the CDR3 is TGTGCCGTCTCCGACAGCTCCTACGAGCAGTACTTC. Residues: CAVSDSSYEQYF. The V and J genes are TRBV7-9 and TRBJ2-7, with D possibly matching TRBD1 (5 bases). Germline V gene lookup returns CDR1 SEHNR and CDR2 FQNEAQ (reference sequence). The CDR3 extends over 12 amino acids. With 11 bases removed from V and 0 bases from J, the gap between germline ends came to 11 bases.